The 32 T cell receptor beta chains below all came from one sample that was sequenced in a study of spatial heterogeneity in lung cancer. Time point in this sample: sample taken at primary tumor resection. TCRdb ran MiXCR on the 5' RACE reads and lists one entry per CDR3 protein. The sample yields more than 80,000 distinct CDR3 sequences, 12% seen once. The sample here was PBMCs, taken at surgery. All receptors come from a male donor with early-stage non-small cell lung cancer.

This clonotype has a handful of counts. V is TRBV9 and J is TRBJ2-7; no firm D call. Germline V gene data show CDR1 as SGDLS and CDR2 as YYNGEE. The V end was cut by 0 bases, the J end by 3 bases, with 13 bases between. This CDR3 has 15 residues. CDR3 coding DNA: TGTGCCAGCAGCGTAGACCCCGACCGGTACTACGAGCAGTACTTC. It encodes CASSVDPDRYYEQYF.

This clonotype is classed as medium-sized. The rearrangement uses TRBV28 and TRBJ2-6, with TRBD1 matching over 7 bases. The ends lost 5 bases at V and 1 base at J; junction bases unmatched: 5. Germline V CDR1 and CDR2: MDHEN, SYDVKM. The CDR3 has 16 residues. The DNA for the CDR3 is TGTGCCAGCAGTAGGGACAGCATATCTGGGGCCAACGTCCTGACTTTC. Residues: CASSRDSISGANVLTF.

This clonotype was seen ten or more times. The rearrangement links TRBV9 to TRBJ2-5; D remains ambiguous. Germline V gene data show CDR1 as SGDLS and CDR2 as YYNGEE. Trimming removed 0 bases at V and 4 bases at J, with 7 bases between. This CDR3 has 13 amino acids. CDR3 loop: CASSVEMGETQYF. As DNA, the CDR3 is TGTGCCAGCAGCGTAGAAATGGGAGAGACCCAGTACTTC.

This clonotype was observed many times. This chain connects TRBV14 to TRBJ2-2, with D unclear. Germline lookup yields CDR1 SGHDN and CDR2 FVKESK. V dropped 0 bases and J dropped 5 bases, with 13 bases sitting between them. CDR3 size: 16 residues. The DNA of the CDR3 is TGTGCCAGCAGCCAAGAAGCCCTTTTGAGGACCGGGGAGCTGTTTTTT. Protein: CASSQEALLRTGELFF. Combining the CDR3 with reference TRBV14 and TRBJ2-2 gives the whole variable domain EAGVTQFPSHSVIEKGQTVTLRCDPISGHDNLYWYRRVMGKEIKFLLHFVKESKQDESGMPNNRFLAERTGGTYSTLKVQPAELEDSGVYFCASSQEALLRTGELFFGEGSRLTVL.

This rearrangement joins TRBV5-6 to TRBJ2-1; D remains unclear. Trimming cost V 0 bases and J 7 bases, with 11 bases left between them. Germline values: CDR1 SGHDT, CDR2 YYEEEE. The CDR3 sequence is 14 residues long. This CDR3 is CASSLAAAGNEQFF. The CDR3 DNA reads TGTGCCAGCAGCTTGGCTGCGGCTGGTAATGAGCAGTTCTTC.

This clonotype was seen a few times. This chain links TRBV4-1 with TRBJ2-1; the D gene is possibly TRBD2 (5 bases). CDR3 size: 15 residues. Trimming stripped 4 bases from V and 5 bases from J, with 15 bases between. Germline assignment: CDR1 MGHRA and CDR2 YSYEKL. DNA for the CDR3: TGCGCCAGCAGCCCCCTATACGGGGTCCACAATGAGCAGTTCTTC. Translated, it gives CASSPLYGVHNEQFF.

The chain is built from TRBV10-3 and TRBJ1-1; the D gene is possibly TRBD1 (6 bases). V was clipped by 6 bases and J by 0 bases, with 11 bases between them. CDR3 length: 14 amino acids. Germline assignment: CDR1 ENHRY and CDR2 SYGVKD. CDR3 sequence (DNA): TGTGCCATCAGCCCGACAGGTTTGAACACTGAAGCTTTCTTT. Translation gives CAISPTGLNTEAFF.

V and J are TRBV27 and TRBJ2-7, with D perhaps given as TRBD1 or TRBD2 (6 bases each). The ends were cut back, 1 base at V and 4 bases at J, with 14 bases in the middle. Germline V gene sequence: CDR1 MNHEY, CDR2 SMNVEV (reference sequence). The CDR3 spans 15 residues. CDR3 in amino acids: CASSLLGGKWYEQYF. Here the CDR3 DNA reads TGTGCCAGCAGTTTATTGGGGGGCAAGTGGTACGAGCAGTACTTC.

This clonotype was seen a few times. V gene TRBV3-1 combines with J gene TRBJ2-1, with 8 positions matching TRBD2. CDR1 and CDR2 (germline): LGHDT, YNNKEL (reference sequence). This CDR3 has 15 residues. Losses at the gene ends were 4 bases for V and 3 bases for J; bases not matched to a gene: 5. The DNA for the CDR3 is TGTGCCAGCAGCCCGCCGGGACTAGGCTACAATGAGCAGTTCTTC. Translated: CASSPPGLGYNEQFF.

This sequence joins TRBV9 and TRBJ2-1; TRBD2 is a possible D gene (6 bases). Germline lookup yields CDR1 SGDLS and CDR2 YYNGEE. The CDR3 sequence is 15 residues long. Trimming left V 3 bases short and J 4 bases short, with 14 bases between. The CDR3 DNA sequence: TGTGCCAGCAGCGCGGTAGCGGAATTTTACAATGAGCAGTTCTTC. It translates to CASSAVAEFYNEQFF.

This clonotype was picked up a small number of times. J is TRBJ2-5 and V is TRBV7-2, with TRBD1 matching over 11 bases. The germline gives CDR1 SGHTA, CDR2 FQGNSA. After removal of 3 bases from V and 1 base from J, the junction contained 7 bases not matched to a gene. This CDR3 region has 17 residues. For the CDR3, the DNA is TGTGCCAGCAGCTTTTTTCCGGGACAGGGGGGCCAAGAGACCCAGTACTTC. Translation gives CASSFFPGQGGQETQYF.

The chain recombines TRBV24-1 with TRBJ1-1; possibly TRBD1 for D (6 bases). This CDR3 has 15 amino acids. Germline V gene lookup returns CDR1 KGHDR and CDR2 SFDVKD. Trimming took off 5 bases at V and 1 base at J, with 13 bases between the two ends. Written as DNA, the CDR3 is TGTGCCACCAGTGCGGCAGGGGTTGGGAACACTGAAGCTTTCTTT. Translating it yields CATSAAGVGNTEAFF.

This clonotype was found many times. Germline and junction disagree at one end, which may indicate a read error. This sequence joins TRBV5-1 and TRBJ1-1; TRBD1 aligns across 10 bases. CDR1 is SGHRS and CDR2 is YFSETQ in the germline V gene. The CDR3 has 13 amino acids. The DNA for the CDR3 is TGTGCCAGCAGGACAGGGGGAAACACTGAAGCTTTCTTT. Translated: CASRTGGNTEAFF.

The chain joins TRBV20-1 to TRBJ2-4; the match to TRBD2 covers 7 bases. The CDR3 is 16 residues long. V lost 7 bases and J lost 0; bases outside the gene matches: 12. Germline V gene sequence: CDR1 DFQATT, CDR2 SNEGSKA (reference sequence). The chain's CDR3 is CSVRDEGGVAKNIQYF. CDR3 bases: TGCAGTGTCCGAGATGAGGGAGGGGTAGCCAAAAACATTCAGTACTTC.

Many counts were recorded for this clonotype. The chain recombines TRBV11-1 with TRBJ2-7; no definite D call. In germline, CDR1 is SGHAT, CDR2 FQDESV (reference sequence). The CDR3 contains 14 residues. Trimming shortened V by 0 bases and J by 4 bases, and 10 bases separated the two germline ends. The CDR3 bases are TGTGCCAGCAGCTTAGCGCAACTACCGTACGAGCAGTACTTC. Translation gives CASSLAQLPYEQYF.

This clonotype was seen only a few times. This rearrangement joins TRBV5-1 to TRBJ2-7; D gene unclear. The germline V gene has CDR1 SGHRS and CDR2 YFSETQ. The CDR3 spans 15 residues. With 2 bases removed from V and 3 bases from J, the gap between germline ends came to 15 bases. The CDR3: CASSFREMFGYEQYF. CDR3 in DNA: TGCGCCAGCAGCTTCCGAGAGATGTTCGGCTACGAGCAGTACTTC. The complete variable domain, with remaining parts taken from reference TRBV5-1 and TRBJ2-7, reads KAGVTQTPRYLIKTRGQQVTLSCSPISGHRSVSWYQQTPGQGLQFLFEYFSETQRNKGNFPGRFSGRQFSNSRSEMNVSTLELGDSALYLCASSFREMFGYEQYFGPGTRLTVT.

This chain uses TRBV20-1 with TRBJ2-4, with TRBD1 matching over 7 bases. V lost 3 bases and J lost 8; bases outside the gene matches: 7. Germline V gene sequence: CDR1 DFQATT, CDR2 SNEGSKA (reference sequence). The CDR3 length is 13 residues. CDR3 protein: CSARSIGTDIQYF. CDR3 nucleotide sequence: TGCAGTGCTAGGAGTATTGGGACAGACATTCAGTACTTC.

The gene calls are TRBV10-3 and TRBJ2-3; D gene unclear. In germline, CDR1 is ENHRY, CDR2 SYGVKD. V was pared by 3 bases and J by 2 bases, with 9 bases between. This CDR3 contains 14 residues. The CDR3 sequence is CAISDGQSTDTQYF. The CDR3, as DNA: TGTGCCATCAGTGATGGTCAGTCCACAGATACGCAGTATTTT.

This chain links TRBV15 with TRBJ2-2; no definite D call. The germline V gene has CDR1 LNHNV and CDR2 YYDKDF (reference sequence). The CDR3 spans 12 residues. The germline V and J ends were trimmed by 5 bases and 5 bases, with 6 bases remaining between them. CDR3 sequence reads: CATSGRTGELFF. The CDR3 DNA reads TGTGCCACCAGCGGCCGGACCGGGGAGCTGTTTTTT.

V and J are TRBV3-1 and TRBJ2-1, with 10 bases fitting TRBD2. The V and J ends lost 0 bases and 7 bases, in that order; junction bases with no gene match: 6. CDR3 length: 16 residues. Looked up from germline, CDR1 is LGHDT and CDR2 is YNNKEL (reference sequence). As DNA, the CDR3 is TGTGCCAGCAGCCAAGATTGGGCTAGCGGGAGTAATGAGCAGTTCTTC. Its translation: CASSQDWASGSNEQFF.

This clonotype was counted between two and nine times. The chain combines TRBV24-1 with TRBJ2-1; 12 bases fit TRBD2. V shed 5 bases, J shed 10 bases, and the junction held 8 bases outside the gene matches. Germline assignment: CDR1 KGHDR and CDR2 SFDVKD. The CDR3 totals 15 residues. The CDR3 reads CATSALGLAGGEQFF. CDR3 sequence (DNA): TGTGCCACCAGTGCCCTTGGGCTAGCGGGGGGGGAGCAGTTCTTC.

This clonotype showed up just a few times. The chain is built from TRBV7-2 and TRBJ2-1; TRBD2 agrees at 9 bases. Trimming at V came to 1 base and at J to 6 bases, leaving 1 base not matched to a gene. CDR3 size: 14 residues. CDR1 is SGHTA and CDR2 is FQGNSA in the germline V gene. This CDR3 is CASSLGTSVNEQFF. The CDR3 DNA sequence: TGTGCCAGCAGCTTAGGGACTAGCGTCAATGAGCAGTTCTTC.

This clonotype was counted between two and nine times. V is TRBV11-2 and J is TRBJ2-7; a weak D match, TRBD1 (6 bases). The V gene lost 2 bases and the J gene lost 9 bases, with 11 bases spanning the gap. The CDR3 sequence is 12 residues long. In germline, CDR1 is SGHAT, CDR2 FQNNGV. CDR3 in DNA: TGTGCCAGCAGCTTATTTCCAGGGGTGCAGTACTTC. Translation: CASSLFPGVQYF.

The chain employs TRBV30 and TRBJ1-4; 7 nucleotides align to TRBD1. CDR1 GTSNPN and CDR2 SVGIG come from the germline V gene (reference sequence). J was trimmed by 6 bases and V by 3 bases; bases with no gene match: 4. This CDR3 is built from 13 residues. Here the CDR3 DNA reads TGTGCCTGGAGGACAGGGACCGATGAAAAACTGTTTTTT. Translation gives CAWRTGTDEKLFF.

In its sample, this clonotype was seen a few times. The CDR3 loop is CASSPGPWDTEAFF. The CDR3 DNA is TGTGCCAGCAGCCCTGGGCCGTGGGACACTGAAGCTTTCTTT. The chain employs TRBV7-2 and TRBJ1-1; no clear D. Germline CDR1 SGHTA, CDR2 FQGNSA. The CDR3 has 14 residues. V gave up 5 bases and J gave up 3 bases, with 13 bases separating them.

This clonotype has just a few counts. CDR3 loop: CAWRTGRSPEKLFF. CDR3 DNA sequence: TGTGCCTGGAGGACCGGACGGTCTCCCGAAAAACTGTTTTTT. The chain recombines TRBV30 with TRBJ1-4; D call uncertain. Trimming removed 3 bases at V and 8 bases at J, with 16 bases between. Germline-derived CDR1 and CDR2 are GTSNPN and SVGIG (reference sequence). The CDR3 has 14 amino acids.

The chain is built from TRBV5-1 and TRBJ1-1; D not resolved. The CDR3 extends over 12 amino acids. Germline CDR1 reads SGHRS; CDR2 reads YFSETQ. Trimming pared 5 bases from V and 2 bases from J, leaving 7 bases between. Here the CDR3 DNA reads TGCGCCAGCAGATCAGTTAACACTGAAGCTTTCTTT. It specifies CASRSVNTEAFF.

As to this clonotype: One junction end disagrees with the germline gene, perhaps due to a read error. This chain joins TRBV9 and TRBJ2-1; no reliable D call. CDR1 is SGDLS, CDR2 YYNGEE, per germline. This CDR3 is 13 amino acids long. The CDR3 bases are TGTGCCAGCAGCCTCTTGAGGACCCTGAAGAGAATCTTC. Translating it yields CASSLLRTLKRIF.

V is TRBV11-2 and J is TRBJ2-1; 10 nucleotides agree with TRBD2. Trimming removed 3 bases from V and 2 bases from J; junction bases left unmatched: 7. CDR1 SGHAT and CDR2 FQNNGV come from the germline V gene. The CDR3 has 17 amino acids. The CDR3 loop is CASSFIPSGGTYNEQFF. In nucleotides, the CDR3 is TGTGCCAGCAGCTTTATCCCTAGCGGGGGAACCTACAATGAGCAGTTCTTC.

The J gene is TRBJ2-7, the V gene TRBV29-1; TRBD2 is a possible D gene (6 bases). Trimming stripped 7 bases from V and 3 bases from J, with 16 bases between. Germline V gene data show CDR1 as SQVTM and CDR2 as ANQGSEA. The CDR3 sequence is 13 residues long. The CDR3 sequence is CSGLIGGYYEQYF. Written as DNA, the CDR3 is TGCAGCGGGTTGATCGGGGGATACTACGAGCAGTACTTC.

This chain uses TRBV7-2 with TRBJ2-5; TRBD2 matches 12 bases. Germline V gene sequence: CDR1 SGHTA, CDR2 FQGNSA. The J segment lost 4 bases and the V segment lost 11 bases, leaving 5 bases of the junction unmatched. The CDR3 has 13 amino acids. CDR3 region: CASGLAGRETQYF. CDR3 in DNA: TGTGCCTCGGGACTAGCGGGTCGAGAGACCCAGTACTTC.

The chain carries TRBV7-2 and TRBJ1-2; D unclear. Looked up from germline, CDR1 is SGHTA and CDR2 is FQGNSA. The germline V and J ends were trimmed by 1 base and 7 bases, with 16 bases remaining between them. The CDR3 is 15 amino acids. The CDR3 loop reads CASSLEGLDGIGYTF. CDR3 sequence (DNA): TGTGCCAGCAGCTTAGAGGGCTTGGACGGCATTGGCTACACCTTC.